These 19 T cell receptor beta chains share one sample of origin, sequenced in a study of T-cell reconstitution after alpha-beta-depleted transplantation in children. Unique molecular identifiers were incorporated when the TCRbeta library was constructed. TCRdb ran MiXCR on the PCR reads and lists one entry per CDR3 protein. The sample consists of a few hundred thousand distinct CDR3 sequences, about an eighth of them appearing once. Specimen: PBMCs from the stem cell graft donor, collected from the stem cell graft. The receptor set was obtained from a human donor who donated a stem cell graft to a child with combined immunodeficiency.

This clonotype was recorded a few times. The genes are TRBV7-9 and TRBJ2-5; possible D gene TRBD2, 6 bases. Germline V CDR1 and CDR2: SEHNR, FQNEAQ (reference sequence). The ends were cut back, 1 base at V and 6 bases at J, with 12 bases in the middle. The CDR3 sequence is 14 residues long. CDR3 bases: TGTGCCAGCAGCTTAGTGGGGGGTGTTCAGACCCAGTACTTC. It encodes CASSLVGGVQTQYF.

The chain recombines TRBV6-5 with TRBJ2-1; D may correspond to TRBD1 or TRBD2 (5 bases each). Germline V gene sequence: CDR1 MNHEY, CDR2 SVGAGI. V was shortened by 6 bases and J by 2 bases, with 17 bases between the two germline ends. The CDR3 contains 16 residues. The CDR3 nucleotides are TGTGCCAGCAGCACCGGGACGGCGTTTCCCTACAATGAGCAGTTCTTC. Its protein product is CASSTGTAFPYNEQFF.

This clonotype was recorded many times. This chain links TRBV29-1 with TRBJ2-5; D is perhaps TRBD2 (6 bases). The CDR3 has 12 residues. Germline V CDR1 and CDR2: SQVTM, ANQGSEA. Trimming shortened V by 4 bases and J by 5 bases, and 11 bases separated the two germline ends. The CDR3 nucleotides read TGCAGCGTTGTGGGACTTGGGGAGACCCAGTACTTC. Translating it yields CSVVGLGETQYF.

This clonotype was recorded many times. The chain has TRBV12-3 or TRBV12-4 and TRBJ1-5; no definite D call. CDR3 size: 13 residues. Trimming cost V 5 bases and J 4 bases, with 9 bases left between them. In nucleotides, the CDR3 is TGTGCCAGCAGTCAGGAGGTGAATCAGCCCCAGCATTTT. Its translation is CASSQEVNQPQHF.

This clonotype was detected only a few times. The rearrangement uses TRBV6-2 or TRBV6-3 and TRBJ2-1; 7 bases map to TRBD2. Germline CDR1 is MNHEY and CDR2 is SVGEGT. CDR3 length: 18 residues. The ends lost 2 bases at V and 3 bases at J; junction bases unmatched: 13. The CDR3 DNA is TGTGCCAGCAGTTACCTGATGTCTAGCGGAACGAACTACAATGAGCAGTTCTTC. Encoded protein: CASSYLMSSGTNYNEQFF.

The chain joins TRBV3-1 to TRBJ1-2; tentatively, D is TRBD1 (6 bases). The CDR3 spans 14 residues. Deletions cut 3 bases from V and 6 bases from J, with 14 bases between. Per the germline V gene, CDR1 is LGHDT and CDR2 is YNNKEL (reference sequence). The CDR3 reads CASSHVLRGHGYTF. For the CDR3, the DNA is TGTGCCAGCAGCCACGTACTCAGGGGCCATGGCTACACCTTC.

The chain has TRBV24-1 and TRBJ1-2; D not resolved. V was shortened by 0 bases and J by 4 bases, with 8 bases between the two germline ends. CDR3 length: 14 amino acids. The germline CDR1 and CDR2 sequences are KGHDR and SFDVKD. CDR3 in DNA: TGTGCCACCAGTGATTTGTCCGTGGGCTATGGCTACACCTTC. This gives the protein CATSDLSVGYGYTF.

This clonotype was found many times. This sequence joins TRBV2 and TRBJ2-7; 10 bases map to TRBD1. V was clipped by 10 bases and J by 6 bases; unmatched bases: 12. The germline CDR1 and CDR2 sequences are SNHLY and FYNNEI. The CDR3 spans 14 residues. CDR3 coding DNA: TGTGCCACCGTTCCCGGGACAGGGGTCTCCGAGCAGTACTTC. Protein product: CATVPGTGVSEQYF.

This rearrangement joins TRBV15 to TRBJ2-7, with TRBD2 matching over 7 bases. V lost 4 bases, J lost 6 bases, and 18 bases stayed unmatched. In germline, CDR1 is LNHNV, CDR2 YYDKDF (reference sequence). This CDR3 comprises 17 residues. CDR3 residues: CATSKGLGAGGGGEQYF. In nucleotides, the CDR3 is TGTGCCACCAGCAAAGGACTAGGAGCGGGCGGGGGAGGCGAGCAGTACTTC.

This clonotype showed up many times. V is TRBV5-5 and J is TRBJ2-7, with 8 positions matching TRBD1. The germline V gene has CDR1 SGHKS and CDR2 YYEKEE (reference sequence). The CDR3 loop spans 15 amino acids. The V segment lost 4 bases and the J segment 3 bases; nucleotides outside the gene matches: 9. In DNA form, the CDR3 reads TGTGCCAGCAGCCCTGTAGGGGACAGGATCTACGAGCAGTACTTC. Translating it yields CASSPVGDRIYEQYF.

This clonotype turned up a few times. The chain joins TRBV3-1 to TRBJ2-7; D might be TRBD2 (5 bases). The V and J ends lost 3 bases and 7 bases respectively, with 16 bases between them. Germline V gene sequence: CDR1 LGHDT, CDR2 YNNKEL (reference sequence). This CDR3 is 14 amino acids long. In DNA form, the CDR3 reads TGTGCCAGCAGCCAGTACCGGGTCCCGGGGGAGCAGTACTTC. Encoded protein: CASSQYRVPGEQYF.

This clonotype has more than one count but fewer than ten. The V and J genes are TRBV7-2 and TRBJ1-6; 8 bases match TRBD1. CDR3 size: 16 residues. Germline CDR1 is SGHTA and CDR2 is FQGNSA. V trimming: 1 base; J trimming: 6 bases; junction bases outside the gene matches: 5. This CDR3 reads CASSLVLGQVNSPLHF. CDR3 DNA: TGTGCCAGCAGCTTAGTCCTGGGACAGGTTAATTCACCCCTCCACTTT. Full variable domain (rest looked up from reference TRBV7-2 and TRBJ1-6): GAGVSQSPSNKVTEKGKDVELRCDPISGHTALYWYRQSLGQGLEFLIYFQGNSAPDKSGLPSDRFSAERTGGSVSTLTIQRTQQEDSAVYLCASSLVLGQVNSPLHFGNGTRLTVT.

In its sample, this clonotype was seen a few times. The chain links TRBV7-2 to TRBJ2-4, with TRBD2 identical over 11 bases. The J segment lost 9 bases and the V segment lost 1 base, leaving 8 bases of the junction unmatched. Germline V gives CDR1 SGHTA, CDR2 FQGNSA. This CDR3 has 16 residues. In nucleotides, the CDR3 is TGTGCCAGCAGCTTAGTTTCACTAGCGGGGGACGGCATTCAGTACTTC. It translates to CASSLVSLAGDGIQYF.

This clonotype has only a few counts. The CDR3 reads CASSFDPFTGGRGYNEQFF. CDR3 DNA sequence: TGCGCCAGCAGCTTCGACCCATTTACAGGGGGCCGAGGATACAATGAGCAGTTCTTC. The gene calls are TRBV5-1 and TRBJ2-1, with 9 bases fitting TRBD1. Germline lookup yields CDR1 SGHRS and CDR2 YFSETQ. This CDR3 is built from 19 residues. Unmatched junction bases numbered 16, after V lost 2 bases and J lost 4 bases.

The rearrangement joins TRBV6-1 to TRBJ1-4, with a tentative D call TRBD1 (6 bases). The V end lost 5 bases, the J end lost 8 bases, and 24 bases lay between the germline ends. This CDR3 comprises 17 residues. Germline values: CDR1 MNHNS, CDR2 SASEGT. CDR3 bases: TGTGCCAGCAGTCGCTACAGGGAATTCGTTATCGAGGAAAAACTGTTTTTT. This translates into CASSRYREFVIEEKLFF.

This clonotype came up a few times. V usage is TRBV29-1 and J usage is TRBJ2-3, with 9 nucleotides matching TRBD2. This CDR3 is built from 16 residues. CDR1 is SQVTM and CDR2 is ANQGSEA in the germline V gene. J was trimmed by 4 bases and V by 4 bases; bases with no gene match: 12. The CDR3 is CSVVSVSRTSADTQYF. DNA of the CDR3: TGCAGCGTTGTTTCGGTTAGTAGGACTAGCGCAGATACGCAGTATTTT.

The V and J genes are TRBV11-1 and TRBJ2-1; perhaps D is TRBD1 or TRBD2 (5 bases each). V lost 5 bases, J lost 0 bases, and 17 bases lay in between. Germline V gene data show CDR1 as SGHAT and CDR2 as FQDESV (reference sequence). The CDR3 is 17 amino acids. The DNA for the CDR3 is TGTGCCAGCAGCAGAGGGGACCCCCGAGGCTCCTACAATGAGCAGTTCTTC. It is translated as CASSRGDPRGSYNEQFF.

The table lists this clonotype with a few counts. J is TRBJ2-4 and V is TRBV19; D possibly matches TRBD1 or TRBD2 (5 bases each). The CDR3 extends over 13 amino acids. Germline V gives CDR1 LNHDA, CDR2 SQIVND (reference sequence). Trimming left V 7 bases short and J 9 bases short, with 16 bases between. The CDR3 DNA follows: TGTGCCAGTAAGGTGGGCGGTGGGGGCATTCAGTACTTC. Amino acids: CASKVGGGGIQYF.

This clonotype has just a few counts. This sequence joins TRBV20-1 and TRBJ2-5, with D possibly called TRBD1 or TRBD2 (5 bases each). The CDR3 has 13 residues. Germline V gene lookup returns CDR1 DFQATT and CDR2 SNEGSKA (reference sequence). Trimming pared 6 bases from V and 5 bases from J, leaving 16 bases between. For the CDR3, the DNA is TGCAGTGCATCGCTTGGGGGAGTGGAGACCCAGTACTTC. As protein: CSASLGGVETQYF.